This record looks at one T cell receptor (beta chain) sequence and its context. What it recognizes is unknown. CDR1 and CDR2 from the germline V gene are SGHTA and FQGNSA. The V end lost 2 bases, the J end lost 0 bases, and 23 bases lay between the germline ends. The CDR3 covers 20 residues. The sample originates from a study of blood T cells in healthy people across ages. The study's findings and limits: Unsorted PBMCs blocked a conclusive comparison of naive and antigen-experienced cells. Naive CD4+ cell counts and diversity both ran higher in long-lived than in aged donors.

Those donating, healthy Caucasian individuals from Russia, were aged roughly 6 to 100. The draw of peripheral blood yielded approximately 11 milliliters from each donor. A J-beta primer mix and a sample-barcoded 5' primer were used in a second PCR of roughly 7 to 12 cycles. TCRdb reanalysed the 5' RACE reads using MiXCR and keeps one entry per CDR3 protein. The repertoire consists of around 1.7 million distinct CDR3 sequences, with 28% occurring once and the leading ten covering roughly 8.2%. The sample consisted of blood. The origin of this receptor is a woman in her twenties or thirties in good health. This chain links TRBV7-2 with TRBJ2-1, with D possibly TRBD2 on 9 matching bases. The CDR3, as DNA: TGTGCCAGCAGCTTAATTCTGGTCGCTAGCGGGACAGGCTCCTACAATGAGCAGTTCTTC. Translating it yields CASSLILVASGTGSYNEQFF.